This T cell receptor beta chain originates from a study of T cells in Graves' hyperthyroidism and ophthalmopathy. General observations from the study: The model foresaw ophthalmopathy a median roughly 6 months prior to onset.

Trimming left V 1 base short and J 2 bases short, with 6 bases between. The CDR3 length is 14 residues. The germline gives CDR1 SNHLY, CDR2 FYNNEI. Uncontrolled infection, other autoimmune disease, pregnancy or lactation excluded patients. Within the sample, this clonotype is medium-sized (0.01 to 0.1%). The target antigen is unknown. Amplification of TCR beta CDR3 regions was performed using RNA transcripts as template. The HTBI primer set drove a first-round RT-PCR of the TCR CDR3. TCRdb redid the calling of the multiplex PCR reads with MiXCR, one entry per CDR3 protein. Found here are a few hundred thousand distinct CDR3 sequences, roughly a fifth of them singletons; the top ten hold about 40%.

Specimen: blood. The origin of this receptor is a man aged 50 or older with Graves' ophthalmopathy. The chain has TRBV2 and TRBJ2-1; D gene unclear. As DNA, the CDR3 is TGTGCCAGCAGTGAAGATCAAACCTACAATGAGCAGTTCTTC. Its protein is CASSEDQTYNEQFF.